This TCR beta chain is drawn from a study of T cell clusters in autoimmune cytopenias. Study-wide background: The median distinct TRB clonotype count was 2,000 to 2,500 per sample, from a median 51,575 reads.

About this clonotype: Its antigen is currently unknown.

The study's findings and limits: Clustering suggested that physiological T cell clusters were missing in primary autoimmune cytopenia patients.

Tens of thousands of genome equivalents of blood DNA were amplified for TRB. TRB rearrangements were amplified by touch-down multiplex PCR with mixed TRB-A/B primers. TCRdb reprocessed the multiplex PCR reads, keeping one entry per CDR3 protein, no DNA. Its table lists about 6,300 distinct CDR3 sequences. In addition, the sample was reused for a study of T cell repertoires in aging, cancer and after chemotherapy. This second report adds: Six age groups, ranging from 30 or younger to 70 or older, included the donors.

Input material: peripheral blood. This clonotype was sampled from a human donor in good health.

The CDR3 here is CASSLGYSYYDTIYF. The chain recombines TRBV12-3 or TRBV12-4 with TRBJ1-3. The CDR3 covers 15 residues.